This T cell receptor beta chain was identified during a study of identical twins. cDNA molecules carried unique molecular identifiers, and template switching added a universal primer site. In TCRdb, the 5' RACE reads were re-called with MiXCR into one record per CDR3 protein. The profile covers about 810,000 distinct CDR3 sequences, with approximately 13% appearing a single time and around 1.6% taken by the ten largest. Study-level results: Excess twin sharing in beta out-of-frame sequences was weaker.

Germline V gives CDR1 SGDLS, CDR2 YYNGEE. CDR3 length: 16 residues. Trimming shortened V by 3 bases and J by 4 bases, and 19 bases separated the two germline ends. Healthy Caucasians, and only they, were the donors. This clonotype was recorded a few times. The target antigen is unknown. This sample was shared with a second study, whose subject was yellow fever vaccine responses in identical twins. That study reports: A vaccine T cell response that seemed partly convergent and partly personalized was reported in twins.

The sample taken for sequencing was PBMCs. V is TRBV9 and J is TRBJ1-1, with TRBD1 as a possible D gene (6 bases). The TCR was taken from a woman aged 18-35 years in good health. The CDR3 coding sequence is TGTGCCAGCAGCGGGAGAGGGAGGCAGGGGAGCACTGAAGCTTTCTTT. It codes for CASSGRGRQGSTEAFF. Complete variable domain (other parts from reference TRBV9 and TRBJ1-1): DSGVTQTPKHLITATGQRVTLRCSPRSGDLSVYWYQQSLDQGLQFLIQYYNGEERAKGNILERFSAQQFPDLHSELNLSSLELGDSALYFCASSGRGRQGSTEAFFGQGTRLTVV.